The next 16 T cell receptor beta chains were all read from a single sample in a study of CD8 T cells in ankylosing spondylitis (TCRdb year 2017). Preparation of the library involved 5' RACE. Instrument used: Illumina HiSeq 2500. The public sequencing data were trimmed at Q25 with fastp and processed into clonotypes with MiXCR by TCRdb, which kept only in-frame beta chains. Merged by CDR3 protein, the rows form single entries marked with the most common genes and DNA. The sample profile shows around 230,000 distinct CDR3 sequences; 8% to 9% of them were found once. Clones ranked in the top ten supply roughly 4.9% of the sample. The source material was blood, either unsorted or a sorted T cell fraction (not recorded which). These receptor sequences come from a female donor with ankylosing spondylitis or in good health (not recorded which).

This clonotype was observed at least ten times. The chain employs TRBV20-1 and TRBJ2-3; TRBD2 matches 8 bases. Germline V gene lookup returns CDR1 DFQATT and CDR2 SNEGSKA (reference sequence). With 6 bases clipped from V and 2 bases from J, the junction kept 10 bases outside the gene matches. CDR3 length: 15 residues. DNA for the CDR3: TGCAGTGCAATAGCGGGAAGGGGCAACACAGATACGCAGTATTTT. Translation: CSAIAGRGNTDTQYF.

The rearrangement links TRBV12-5 to TRBJ2-1, with D unresolved. CDR1 and CDR2 (germline): LGHNT, FRNRAP. This CDR3 has 13 amino acids. Trimming removed 2 bases from V and 7 bases from J, with 9 bases in between. In DNA, the CDR3 is TGTGCTAGTGGTTTGACAGTGGTGAATGAGCAGTTCTTC. Its translation is CASGLTVVNEQFF.

This clonotype was counted only a few times. V is TRBV2 and J is TRBJ2-1, with 14 bases lining up with TRBD2. The V gene end was trimmed by 10 bases and the J gene end by 1 base; junction bases not matched to a gene: 15. The germline gives CDR1 SNHLY, CDR2 FYNNEI. The CDR3 covers 19 residues. CDR3 amino acids: CAICAGTSGSFFSYNEQFF. Written as DNA, the CDR3 is TGTGCCATCTGTGCCGGGACTAGCGGGAGTTTCTTTTCCTACAATGAGCAGTTCTTC.

This clonotype appeared many times. The rearrangement joins TRBV20-1 to TRBJ2-7; 11 bases fit TRBD1. The CDR3 consists of 15 residues. The germline CDR1 and CDR2 sequences are DFQATT and SNEGSKA (reference sequence). With V trimmed by 6 bases and J by 0 bases, 7 bases remained unmatched. CDR3 sequence: CSATLDRGPSYEQYF. The CDR3 DNA is TGCAGTGCCACCTTGGACAGGGGGCCCTCCTACGAGCAGTACTTC.

This clonotype showed up many times. The chain recombines TRBV20-1 with TRBJ2-7; 9 bases agree with TRBD1. CDR1 and CDR2 from the germline V gene are DFQATT and SNEGSKA (reference sequence). The CDR3 has 14 residues. V dropped 5 bases and J dropped 0; count of bases not matched to a gene: 5. The CDR3 spells CSADDRGFSYEQYF. The DNA for the CDR3 is TGCAGTGCTGACGACAGGGGGTTCTCCTACGAGCAGTACTTC.

Ten or more counts support this clonotype. The chain combines TRBV7-9 with TRBJ1-2; weak D call: TRBD1 (5 bases). CDR1 SEHNR and CDR2 FQNEAQ come from the germline V gene (reference sequence). V was pared by 5 bases and J by 6 bases, with 13 bases between. CDR3 length: 13 amino acids. The CDR3 spells CASSVPGEDGYTF. DNA for the CDR3: TGTGCCAGCAGCGTGCCGGGGGAAGATGGCTACACCTTC.

This chain links TRBV5-5 with TRBJ2-7; a possible D gene is TRBD2 (6 bases). This CDR3 has 15 amino acids. The germline V gene has CDR1 SGHKS and CDR2 YYEKEE (reference sequence). Trimming pared 0 bases from V and 3 bases from J, leaving 13 bases between. This CDR3 is CASSLGLVEGYEQYF. In DNA, the CDR3 is TGTGCCAGCAGCTTGGGACTAGTAGAGGGCTACGAGCAGTACTTC.

V and J are TRBV30 and TRBJ2-7, with TRBD2 identical over 8 bases. The CDR3 length is 14 residues. V gave up 3 bases and J gave up 1 base; unmatched junction bases: 5. Looked up from germline, CDR1 is GTSNPN and CDR2 is SVGIG (reference sequence). CDR3 sequence (DNA): TGTGCCTGGAGGGCTAGCGGGCCATCCTACGAGCAGTACTTC. Translating it yields CAWRASGPSYEQYF.

This clonotype was observed many times. The chain links TRBV3-1 to TRBJ2-1; possible D gene TRBD2, 5 bases. Trimming removed 2 bases from V and 9 bases from J, with 14 bases in between. Germline CDR1 LGHDT, CDR2 YNNKEL (reference sequence). The CDR3 sequence is 14 residues long. As DNA, the CDR3 is TGTGCCAGCAGCCAACTAACTAGTCATAGTGAGCAGTTCTTC. It encodes CASSQLTSHSEQFF.

This clonotype has more than one count but fewer than ten. V and J are TRBV7-2 and TRBJ1-6, with unresolved D. The V end was cut by 1 base, the J end by 0 bases, with 7 bases between. Germline values: CDR1 SGHTA, CDR2 FQGNSA. This CDR3 has 16 amino acids. The CDR3 is CASSLGVISYNSPLHF. In DNA, the CDR3 is TGTGCCAGCAGCTTAGGGGTTATCTCCTATAATTCACCCCTCCACTTT.

This clonotype was observed at least ten times. V is TRBV2 and J is TRBJ2-2; 8 nucleotides match TRBD2. V was pared by 5 bases and J by 6 bases, with 8 bases of the junction left unmatched. The CDR3 length is 15 residues. The germline gives CDR1 SNHLY, CDR2 FYNNEI. CDR3 amino acids: CASSYNSGTAGELFF. In nucleotides, the CDR3 is TGTGCCAGCAGTTACAATAGCGGGACGGCCGGGGAGCTGTTTTTT.

Ten or more counts support this clonotype. The chain recombines TRBV20-1 with TRBJ2-1, with D maybe TRBD1 (7 bases). Germline V gene lookup returns CDR1 DFQATT and CDR2 SNEGSKA (reference sequence). The CDR3 length is 14 residues. V shed 3 bases and J shed 7 bases, with 16 bases lying between them. CDR3 coding DNA: TGCAGTGCTAGTGGTACACAGGGGAGGAATGAGCAGTTCTTC. It yields the protein CSASGTQGRNEQFF.

This clonotype was observed at least ten times. This rearrangement joins TRBV4-3 to TRBJ2-3; perhaps TRBD2 as D (6 bases). CDR3 length equals 15 residues. Germline V gene data show CDR1 as LGHNA and CDR2 as YSLEER. Trimming removed 4 bases from V and 6 bases from J, with 17 bases in between. CDR3 sequence: CASSPGVGGGDTQYF. Here the CDR3 DNA reads TGCGCCAGCAGCCCAGGCGTGGGGGGTGGCGATACGCAGTATTTT.

In this sample, this clonotype turned up many times. Mismatch with germline at one junction end may stem from a read error. The V gene is TRBV3-1, the J gene TRBJ1-5, with a tentative D call TRBD1 (5 bases). Germline CDR1 is LGHDT and CDR2 is YNNKEL (reference sequence). The CDR3 is made up of 15 amino acids. The chain's CDR3 is CASSKEAGNNQPQHF. For the CDR3, the DNA is TGTGCCAGCAGCAAAGAGGCAGGGAACAATCAGCCCCAGCATTTT.

This clonotype appeared many times. This sequence joins TRBV20-1 and TRBJ2-5; tentative D call: TRBD2 (6 bases). CDR1 is DFQATT, CDR2 SNEGSKA, per germline (reference sequence). The CDR3 has 15 residues. V was clipped by 2 bases and J by 2 bases, with 15 bases between them. The CDR3 here is CSARPRAGIQETQYF. The CDR3 region has the DNA TGCAGTGCTAGACCCCGAGCGGGTATTCAAGAGACCCAGTACTTC.

This clonotype was seen repeatedly, ten times or more. The rearrangement uses TRBV7-9 and TRBJ2-3, with no clear D. Germline V lookup: CDR1 SEHNR, CDR2 FQNEAQ (reference sequence). The germline V and J ends were trimmed by 6 bases and 6 bases, with 7 bases remaining between them. This CDR3 contains 11 residues. CDR3: CASSKRDTQYF. In DNA, the CDR3 is TGTGCCAGCAGTAAACGGGATACGCAGTATTTT.